This TCR beta chain was documented in a study of control samples from healthy donors and cancer patients. Generated by immunoSEQ multiplex PCR, the TCRdb table keeps only in-frame clones and is missing some. The sample has more than 85,000 clones; about four fifths are singletons. This CDR3 contains 14 residues. The germline V gene has CDR1 LNHNV and CDR2 YYDKDF (reference sequence). Trimming took 2 bases from V and 7 from J, leaving 9 bases between them. This clonotype was obtained from a man in his sixties or seventies with lung cancer. J is TRBJ1-6 and V is TRBV15; D might be TRBD1 (6 bases). The specimen was PBMCs. The CDR3 DNA reads as TGTGCCACCAGCAGAAGAACAGGGAATTCACCCCTCCACTTT. Encoded protein: CATSRRTGNSPLHF.